The entry below describes one T cell receptor (beta chain). Authors' data handling: By means of reference gene primer amplification, nucleated cell counts were estimated. The table came from immunoSEQ multiplex PCR; TCRdb's copy has only in-frame clones and leaves some out. V and J calls and clone size are copied from that table; D and trimming were computed from the DNA. The profile shows around 150,000 clones, over 80% of them singletons. The sample is drawn from a study of blood T cell repertoires in COVID-19. Study-wide background: From the United States, Italy and Spain came samples of acute and convalescent COVID-19. PBMCs, B-cell-depleted T cells, or T cells were the source of the cDNA or gDNA that made up the material.

With 5 bases clipped from V and 2 bases from J, the junction kept 3 bases outside the gene matches. CDR3 length equals 15 residues. Germline CDR1 and CDR2: LGHDT and YNNKEL (reference sequence). This chain joins TRBV3-1 (or the pseudogene TRBV3-2) and TRBJ2-7; 13 bases are shared with TRBD2. Sample: peripheral blood. The source of this sequence is a woman aged 55-70 years who had recovered from COVID-19. The chain's CDR3 is CASSRLAGGAYEQYF. The CDR3 nucleotides are TGTGCCAGCAGCAGACTAGCGGGGGGAGCCTACGAGCAGTACTTC.